This T cell receptor beta chain was sequenced in a study of OX40 agonist ivuxolimab in advanced cancers. Findings of the study overall: Clonal expansion in partial responders at 0.1-3.0 mg/kg ranked among the lowest. By week 6 at 0.1 to 3.0 mg/kg, blood CD4+ and CD8+ T cells had expanded clonally. Mean expanded clone counts were higher in CD8+ than CD4+ T cells.

The study sampled blood at baseline, cycle 4 day 1, and cycle 7 day 1. With regard to this clone: Antigen: not known.

V was pared by 2 bases and J by 6 bases, with 6 bases of the junction left unmatched. Looked up from germline, CDR1 is MDHEN and CDR2 is SYDVKM. The CDR3 has 14 residues. The assay was immunoSEQ multiplex PCR, and TCRdb's table has in-frame clones only and misses some. The data contain 20,000 to 25,000 clones, around three quarters of them singletons. The sequencing used CD4+ or CD8+ T cells sorted from blood, collected in a trial of the OX40 agonist ivuxolimab. The origin of this receptor is an adult with an advanced solid tumor such as melanoma, head and neck, liver or kidney cancer. V gene TRBV28 combines with J gene TRBJ1-2; TRBD1 matches at 7 bases. The CDR3 coding sequence is TGTGCCAGCAGTTTAGACAGGGTCGTCGATGGCTACACCTTC. Protein: CASSLDRVVDGYTF.